Below, one T cell receptor (beta chain) is given with its context. Study members were between roughly 18 and 100 years old and lived in approximately 25 US regions. Only in-frame clones appear in the TCRdb table, and some are missing; sequencing was by immunoSEQ multiplex PCR. This table has 150,000 to 200,000 clones, roughly 80% appearing once. This entry is derived from a study of blood T cell repertoires in COVID-19. Study in general: Acute and convalescent COVID-19 specimens originated in the United States, Italy and Spain. PBMCs, B-cell-depleted T cells, or T cells were the source of the cDNA or gDNA that made up the material.

This CDR3 is 13 amino acids long. Trimming stripped 1 base from V and 6 bases from J, with 9 bases between. The rearrangement links TRBV12-3 or TRBV12-4 to TRBJ1-1; no definite D call. The sequence was collected from a woman aged 40 to 50 with acute COVID-19. Source material: PBMCs or T cells enriched from blood (not recorded which). In nucleotides, the CDR3 is TGTGCCAGCAGTTTAGTAGCTCGCCCTGAAGCTTTCTTT. It encodes CASSLVARPEAFF.